A single T cell receptor (beta chain) is shown here with its context. Trimming removed 4 bases from V and 4 bases from J, with 14 bases in between. The CDR3 length is 15 residues. Germline V gene sequence: CDR1 MGHRA, CDR2 YSYEKL. Authors' methods: It was from reference gene primer amplification that nucleated cell counts were estimated. Assay used: immunoSEQ multiplex PCR; TCRdb lists only in-frame clones, some missing. Clonal size and the V and J genes are those of that table, whereas D and trimming came from the DNA. The sample lists more than 150,000 clones; 81% were seen once. These data originate in a study of blood T cell repertoires in COVID-19. On the study more broadly: The United States, Italy and Spain provided the acute and convalescent COVID-19 samples. Sources were T cells, B-cell-depleted T cells, or PBMCs; the material itself was cDNA or gDNA.

The TCR comes from a woman older than 75 with COVID-19, enrolled during active disease. The rearrangement joins TRBV4-1 to TRBJ1-3, with TRBD1 as a possible D gene (5 bases). The specimen sequenced was peripheral blood. The CDR3 sequence: CASSRDYRGGNTIYF. In DNA form, the CDR3 reads TGCGCCAGCAGCCGGGACTATCGAGGAGGAAACACCATATATTTT.